Listed below are T cell receptor beta chains from one sample, sequenced in a study of vaccination effects on CD4 cells after COVID-19. These receptors' antigens are unknown. Repertoires were generated with immunoSEQ multiplex PCR, while TCRdb's copy carries only in-frame clones and drops some. The sample has roughly 53,000 clones; roughly 79% are singletons. The sequencing used CD4+ T cells from PBMCs cultured with HCoV-OC43 spike peptides, collected before COVID-19 vaccination. The receptors were gathered from a human donor who received a COVID-19 vaccine. Both conserved end residues are part of each CDR3. D genes are given only for firm matches. Clone size, where shown, is once, few, many, or a class for clones that have expanded.

J | D | size | V | DNA | CDR3
TRBJ1-6 | - | few | TRBV15 | TGTGCCACCAGCAGAGATTCGGGGTCACCCCTCCACTTT | CATSRDSGSPLHF
TRBJ2-1 | - | - | TRBV7-2 | TGTGCCAGCAGCTTAGCCCCTACGGGGGCCTCCTACAATGAGCAGTTCTTC | CASSLAPTGASYNEQFF
TRBJ1-5 | TRBD1 | - | TRBV19 | TGTGCCAGTACTACCAAGTCCCTCCGACAGGGCCCTTGGGGCAATCAGCCCCAGCATTTT | CASTTKSLRQGPWGNQPQHF
TRBJ2-2 | TRBD2 | - | TRBV5-1 | TGCGCCAGCAGCGCCCCAGCGGGGTATAACACCGGGGAGCTGTTTTTT | CASSAPAGYNTGELFF
TRBJ2-1 | TRBD2 | - | TRBV5-1 | TGCGCCAGCCGGCTAGCGGGGGGGGAAAACAATGAGCAGTTCTTC | CASRLAGGENNEQFF
TRBJ2-3 | - | - | TRBV18 | TGTGCCAGCTCACCCGGGGGAGATACGCAGTATTTT | CASSPGGDTQYF
TRBJ1-3 | - | - | TRBV6-5 | TGTGCCAGCAGGACAGGCTCTGGAAACACCATATATTTT | CASRTGSGNTIYF
TRBJ2-2 | - | - | TRBV14 | TGTGCCAGCAGCGGGCGACTAGATGGGGGGGAGCTGTTTTTT | CASSGRLDGGELFF
TRBJ1-1 | - | once | TRBV29-1 | TGCAGCGCCGAATCAAACAGGGAAGCTTTCTTT | CSAESNREAFF
TRBJ1-6 | - | large | TRBV6-2/TRBV6-3 | TGTGCCAGCAGTTCCCGGAGCGGCGGGGAGACCCTCCACTTT | CASSSRSGGETLHF
TRBJ1-1 | - | - | TRBV6-1 | TGTGCCAGCAGTGAAATAGGTACCAAAGCTTTCTTT | CASSEIGTKAFF
TRBJ1-1 | - | - | TRBV7-2 | TGTGCCAGCAGCTTGGGTTTCCGCGTCACTGAAGCTTTCTTT | CASSLGFRVTEAFF
TRBJ2-1 | TRBD1 | - | TRBV6-5 | TGTGCCAGCAGCCGTATGGGACAGGTCCCTAATGAGCAGTTCTTC | CASSRMGQVPNEQFF
TRBJ1-3 | TRBD1 | - | TRBV5-1 | TGCGCCAGCAGCTCTCCGCCGGGACAGGGGGCTACAGGAAACACCATATATTTT | CASSSPPGQGATGNTIYF
TRBJ1-4 | TRBD1 | - | TRBV6-5 | TGTGCCAGCAGTACCCGACAGGGTGCAAGAAAACTGTTTTTT | CASSTRQGARKLFF
TRBJ2-5 | TRBD2 | - | TRBV5-1 | TGCGCCAGCAGCCCGCTAGCGGGGAACCAAGAGACCCAGTACTTC | CASSPLAGNQETQYF
TRBJ2-3 | TRBD2 | - | TRBV7-9 | TGTGCCAGCAGCCCCGTAGCGGGGGGGTACACAGATACGCAGTATTTT | CASSPVAGGYTDTQYF
TRBJ2-3 | - | - | TRBV5-1 | TGCGCCAGCAGCCCGGGGGACAGCACAGATACGCAGTATTTT | CASSPGDSTDTQYF
TRBJ1-2 | - | few | TRBV24-1 | TGTGCCACCAGTGATCCAGGGGTAGCAAACTATGGCTACACCTTC | CATSDPGVANYGYTF
TRBJ2-2 | - | - | TRBV2 | TGTGCCAGCAGTTCGACAGGGAACACCGGGGAGCTGTTTTTT | CASSSTGNTGELFF
TRBJ2-1 | - | - | TRBV5-1 | TGCGCCAGCGGTCCGGCTCAGCGGCCAGATTACAATGAGCAGTTCTTC | CASGPAQRPDYNEQFF
TRBJ1-2 | TRBD1 | - | TRBV2 | TGTGCCAGCGCCAGGGACAGGGGGTCCCTCGGCTACACCTTC | CASARDRGSLGYTF
TRBJ1-1 | - | - | TRBV24-1 | TGTGCCACCAGTGAAGACAAGAACACTGAAGCTTTCTTT | CATSEDKNTEAFF
TRBJ1-2 | TRBD1 | - | TRBV29-1 | TGCAGCGTGCTGACAGGGGGGACCTATGGCTACACCTTC | CSVLTGGTYGYTF
TRBJ2-6 | TRBD1 | - | TRBV5-1 | TGCGCCAGCAGCTTGGTAACAGGGGGCGACTCTGGGGCCAACGTCCTGACTTTC | CASSLVTGGDSGANVLTF
TRBJ2-5 | - | - | TRBV6-1 | TGTGCCAGCAGTGAAGCAGCGGACCAGTGGGAGACCCAGTACTTC | CASSEAADQWETQYF
TRBJ1-4 | TRBD1 | - | TRBV9 | TGTGCCAGCAGCGTAGGACACCAGGGGGGCAATGAAAAACTGTTTTTT | CASSVGHQGGNEKLFF
TRBJ2-3 | TRBD2 | - | TRBV2 | TGTGCCAGCAGTGTCTTCGGGGGGGCCACCACAGATACGCAGTATTTT | CASSVFGGATTDTQYF
TRBJ2-1 | TRBD1 | - | TRBV2 | TGTGCCAGCAACGGACAGGGTTACAATGAGCAGTTCTTC | CASNGQGYNEQFF
TRBJ1-5 | - | few | TRBV19 | TGTGCCAGTAGTTCGGCCCTACCGTATAGCAATCAGCCCCAGCATTTT | CASSSALPYSNQPQHF
TRBJ1-3 | - | - | TRBV11-1 | TGTGCCAGCAGCTTGGGAGGACGGATCTCTGGAAACACCATATATTTT | CASSLGGRISGNTIYF
TRBJ1-3 | - | - | TRBV24-1 | TGTGCCACCAAACATGACGACGGCCAGAAGGGAAACACCATATATTTT | CATKHDDGQKGNTIYF
TRBJ2-3 | TRBD1 | - | TRBV24-1 | TGTGCCACCAGCCCAGGACAGGGTCGCACAGATACGCAGTATTTT | CATSPGQGRTDTQYF
TRBJ2-3 | - | - | TRBV5-1 | TGCGCCAGCAGCCCCCAGGGTGCGGATACGCAGTATTTT | CASSPQGADTQYF
TRBJ1-1 | - | - | TRBV28 | TGTGCCAGCTGGGAGAACACTGAAGCTTTCTTT | CASWENTEAFF
TRBJ1-5 | - | - | TRBV5-6 | TGTGCCAGTTCTAGAACAGGGTCAAATCAGCCCCAGCATTTT | CASSRTGSNQPQHF
TRBJ1-3 | - | - | TRBV4-1 | TGCGCCAGCAGCCAAGGCAGCTCTGGAAACACCATATATTTT | CASSQGSSGNTIYF
TRBJ2-2 | - | few | TRBV3-1/TRBV3-2 | TGTGCCAGCGCGGAGCGAACGACCGGGGAGCTGTTTTTT | CASAERTTGELFF
TRBJ1-6 | TRBD1 | - | TRBV5-1 | TGCGCCAGCAGCCCAGGGACAGAGTATTCACCCCTCCACTTT | CASSPGTEYSPLHF
TRBJ1-2 | - | - | TRBV12-3/TRBV12-4 | TGTGCCAGCAGCCCGGCGGGCCGCTATGGCTACACCTTC | CASSPAGRYGYTF
TRBJ2-2 | - | - | TRBV5-6 | TGTGCCAGCAGCTCAAGGATAACGAACACCGGGGAGCTGTTTTTT | CASSSRITNTGELFF
TRBJ1-2 | - | once | TRBV10-2 | TGCGCCAGCAGTGAGTCCGGGTTTGCTGGCTACACCTTC | CASSESGFAGYTF
TRBJ2-3 | TRBD2 | - | TRBV19 | TGTGCCAGTAGGAAGGGAGGGAGAACAGATACGCAGTATTTT | CASRKGGRTDTQYF
TRBJ2-1 | - | once | TRBV25-1 | TGTGCCAGCAGTGCAAGAACGGGGGATTGGAATGAGCAGTTCTTC | CASSARTGDWNEQFF
TRBJ2-1 | TRBD2 | - | TRBV6-6 | TGTGCCAGCGGCGGAACTAGCGGTGCCAATGAGCAGTTCTTC | CASGGTSGANEQFF
TRBJ1-4 | TRBD1 | - | TRBV5-1 | TGCGCCAGCAGCTTGGCAGGGGGAAGTGAAAAACTGTTTTTT | CASSLAGGSEKLFF
TRBJ1-4 | TRBD1 | - | TRBV3-1/TRBV3-2 | TGTGCCAGCAGCCAAACCGGGACAGGGGGTGAAAAACTGTTTTTT | CASSQTGTGGEKLFF
TRBJ1-5 | - | - | TRBV5-1 | TGCGCCAGCAGCTTGAACCCTGGGCAGCCCCAGCATTTT | CASSLNPGQPQHF
TRBJ2-2 | - | - | TRBV7-6 | TGTGCCAGCAGCATTACTAGTTCTGGAACCGGGGAGCTGTTTTTT | CASSITSSGTGELFF
TRBJ1-1 | - | - | TRBV28 | TGTGCCAGCAGTTTATCTAGTGCAGGGGTGCACACTGAAGCTTTCTTT | CASSLSSAGVHTEAFF
TRBJ2-1 | TRBD2 | few | TRBV19 | TGTGCCAGTATGGGAGGGGCCTTCAAGCAGTTCTTC | CASMGGAFKQFF
TRBJ2-1 | - | - | TRBV2 | TGTGCCAGCAGCTTACTCGGGACAGGCGGGGGAAGTGAGCAGTTCTTC | CASSLLGTGGGSEQFF
TRBJ1-4 | - | - | TRBV5-1 | TGCGCCAGCAGCACAGAAGGGGCAACGGGGGAAAAACTGTTTTTT | CASSTEGATGEKLFF